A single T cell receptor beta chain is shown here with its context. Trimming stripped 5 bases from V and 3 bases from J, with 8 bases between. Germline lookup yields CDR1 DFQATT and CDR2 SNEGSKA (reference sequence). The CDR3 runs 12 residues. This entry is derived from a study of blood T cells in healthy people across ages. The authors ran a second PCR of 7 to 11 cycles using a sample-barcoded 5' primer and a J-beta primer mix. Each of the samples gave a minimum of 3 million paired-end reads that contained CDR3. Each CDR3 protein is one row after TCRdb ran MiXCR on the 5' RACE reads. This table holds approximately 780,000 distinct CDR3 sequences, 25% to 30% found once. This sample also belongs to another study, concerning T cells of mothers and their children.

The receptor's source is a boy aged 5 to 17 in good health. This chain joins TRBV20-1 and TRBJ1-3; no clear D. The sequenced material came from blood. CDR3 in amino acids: CSAPRDGNTIYF. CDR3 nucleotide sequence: TGCAGTGCTCCCCGGGATGGAAACACCATATATTTT.